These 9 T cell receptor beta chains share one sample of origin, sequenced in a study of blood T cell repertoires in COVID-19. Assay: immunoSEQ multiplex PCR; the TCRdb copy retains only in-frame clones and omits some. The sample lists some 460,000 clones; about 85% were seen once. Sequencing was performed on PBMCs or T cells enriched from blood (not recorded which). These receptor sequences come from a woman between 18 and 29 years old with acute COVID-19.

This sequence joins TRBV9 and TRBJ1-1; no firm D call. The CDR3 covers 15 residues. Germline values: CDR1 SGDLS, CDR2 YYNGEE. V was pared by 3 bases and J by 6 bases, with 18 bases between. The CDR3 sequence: CASSASAVVGAEAFF. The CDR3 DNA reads TGTGCCAGCAGCGCCTCCGCGGTGGTCGGCGCTGAAGCTTTCTTT. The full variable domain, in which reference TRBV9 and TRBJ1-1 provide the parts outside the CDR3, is DSGVTQTPKHLITATGQRVTLRCSPRSGDLSVYWYQQSLDQGLQFLIQYYNGEERAKGNILERFSAQQFPDLHSELNLSSLELGDSALYFCASSASAVVGAEAFFGQGTRLTVV.

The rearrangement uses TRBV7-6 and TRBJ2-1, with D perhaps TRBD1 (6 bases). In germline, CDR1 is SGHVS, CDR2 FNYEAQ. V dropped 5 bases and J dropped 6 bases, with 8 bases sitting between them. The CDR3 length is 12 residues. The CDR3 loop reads CASSVQGNEQFF. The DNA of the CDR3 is TGTGCCAGCAGCGTACAGGGCAATGAGCAGTTCTTC. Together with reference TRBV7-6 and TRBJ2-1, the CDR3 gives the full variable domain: GAGVSQSPRYKVTKRGQDVALRCDPISGHVSLYWYRQALGQGPEFLTYFNYEAQQDKSGLPNDRFSAERPEGSISTLTIQRTEQRDSAMYRCASSVQGNEQFFGPGTRLTVL.

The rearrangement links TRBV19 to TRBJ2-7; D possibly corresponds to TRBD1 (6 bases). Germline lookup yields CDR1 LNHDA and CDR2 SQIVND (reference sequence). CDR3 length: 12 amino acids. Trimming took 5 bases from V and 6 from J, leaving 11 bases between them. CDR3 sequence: CASSSAGAEQYF. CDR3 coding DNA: TGTGCCAGTAGTTCGGCAGGGGCCGAGCAGTACTTC.

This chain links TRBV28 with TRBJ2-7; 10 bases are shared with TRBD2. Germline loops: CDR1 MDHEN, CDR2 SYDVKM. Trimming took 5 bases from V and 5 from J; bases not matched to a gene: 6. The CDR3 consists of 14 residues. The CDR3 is CASSALAGVDEQYF. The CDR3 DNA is TGTGCCAGCAGTGCTCTAGCGGGAGTCGACGAGCAGTACTTC.

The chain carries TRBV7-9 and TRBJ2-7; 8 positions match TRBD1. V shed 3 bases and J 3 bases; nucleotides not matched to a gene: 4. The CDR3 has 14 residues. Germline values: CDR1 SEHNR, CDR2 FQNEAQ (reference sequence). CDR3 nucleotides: TGTGCCAGCAGCTTTCCGGGACAGGACTACGAGCAGTACTTC. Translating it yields CASSFPGQDYEQYF.

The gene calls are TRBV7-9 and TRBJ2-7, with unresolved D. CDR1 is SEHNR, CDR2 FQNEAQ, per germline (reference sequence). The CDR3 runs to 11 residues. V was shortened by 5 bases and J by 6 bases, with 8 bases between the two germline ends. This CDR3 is CASSPLGEQYF. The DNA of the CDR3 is TGTGCCAGCAGCCCTCTCGGCGAGCAGTACTTC. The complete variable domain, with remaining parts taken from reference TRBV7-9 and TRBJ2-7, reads DTGVSQNPRHKITKRGQNVTFRCDPISEHNRLYWYRQTLGQGPEFLTYFQNEAQLEKSRLLSDRFSAERPKGSFSTLEIQRTEQGDSAMYLCASSPLGEQYFGPGTRLTVT.

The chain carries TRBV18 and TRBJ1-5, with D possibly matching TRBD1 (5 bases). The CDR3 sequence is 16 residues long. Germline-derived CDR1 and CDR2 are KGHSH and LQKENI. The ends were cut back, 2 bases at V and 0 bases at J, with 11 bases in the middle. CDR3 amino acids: CASSPGHVYSNQPQHF. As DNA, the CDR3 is TGTGCCAGCTCACCAGGACACGTCTATAGCAATCAGCCCCAGCATTTT.

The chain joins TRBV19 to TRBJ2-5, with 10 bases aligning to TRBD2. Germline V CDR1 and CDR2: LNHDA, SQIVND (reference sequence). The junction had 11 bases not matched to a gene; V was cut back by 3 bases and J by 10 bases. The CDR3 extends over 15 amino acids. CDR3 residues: CASSMASGGVRIQYF. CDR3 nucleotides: TGTGCCAGTAGTATGGCTAGCGGGGGCGTTCGGATCCAGTACTTC.

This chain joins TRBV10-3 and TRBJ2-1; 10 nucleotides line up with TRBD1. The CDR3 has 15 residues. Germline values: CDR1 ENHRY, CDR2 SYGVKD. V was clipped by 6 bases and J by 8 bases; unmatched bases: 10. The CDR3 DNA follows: TGTGCCATCAGAAGGACAGGGGGAGGCGGAGATGAGCAGTTCTTC. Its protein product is CAIRRTGGGGDEQFF.